These 28 T cell receptor beta chains were all obtained from the same sample, sequenced in a study of blood T cell repertoires in COVID-19 (dated by TCRdb to 2020 to 2021). Preparation of the library involved the immunoSEQ multiplex PCR assay. Held by TCRdb, this immuneACCESS table contains in-frame sequences only and omits some clones. Under half of the omission traces to an unresolved V gene where checked; the cause of the rest is unknown. The sample data list 450,000 or so clones, and 70% to 90% of these were observed just once. Roughly 0.84% of the sample comes from the top ten. The source material was peripheral blood. These receptors were collected from a man younger than 30 with COVID-19, enrolled during active disease.

In DNA, the CDR3 is TGTGCCATCAGTGAGTCGATCGGTCTCCTAGCGGGTGGTGAGACCCAGTACTTC. It encodes CAISESIGLLAGGETQYF. This chain joins TRBV10-3 and TRBJ2-5, with TRBD2 matching over 8 bases. Germline-derived CDR1 and CDR2 are ENHRY and SYGVKD. The CDR3 contains 18 residues. Trimming at V came to 0 bases and at J to 5 bases, leaving 14 bases not matched to a gene.

The rearrangement links TRBV29-1 to TRBJ2-1; D is uncertain. The CDR3 loop spans 11 amino acids. V was shortened by 7 bases and J by 10 bases, with 14 bases between the two germline ends. From germline, CDR1 is SQVTM and CDR2 ANQGSEA. In DNA form, the CDR3 reads TGCAGCGCTGTAGCCGTGAAGGAGCAGTTCTTC. Its translation is CSAVAVKEQFF.

J is TRBJ2-1 and V is TRBV24-1, with 14 bases that match TRBD2. Germline values: CDR1 KGHDR, CDR2 SFDVKD. The CDR3 runs 15 residues. Trimming removed 4 bases from V and 9 bases from J; junction bases left unmatched: 4. In DNA, the CDR3 is TGTGCCACCAGTGACCCGACTAGCGGGAGGGGTGAGCAGTTCTTC. It codes for CATSDPTSGRGEQFF.

This clone was observed a handful of times. The rearrangement links TRBV7-9 to TRBJ2-1; 10 bases fit TRBD2. The CDR3 runs 16 residues. Germline V CDR1 and CDR2: SEHNR, FQNEAQ (reference sequence). J gave up 13 bases and V 1 base, and 13 bases lay outside the gene matches. The CDR3 here is CASSLESAGGYKGQFF. In nucleotides, the CDR3 is TGTGCCAGCAGCTTAGAATCAGCGGGAGGGTATAAAGGCCAGTTCTTC.

The chain joins TRBV20-1 to TRBJ2-3, with 9 bases lining up with TRBD2. The germline V gene encodes CDR1 DFQATT and CDR2 SNEGSKA (reference sequence). The trim removed 3 bases at V and 6 bases at J, leaving 10 bases unmatched. The CDR3 spans 15 residues. The CDR3 DNA follows: TGCAGTGCTAGTCTGCGGGGGGGCCCGTCGGATACGCAGTATTTT. Translated: CSASLRGGPSDTQYF.

The chain joins TRBV11-2 to TRBJ1-1, with 8 bases that match TRBD1. CDR1 is SGHAT, CDR2 FQNNGV, per germline. V gave up 2 bases and J gave up 4 bases; unmatched junction bases: 9. CDR3 size: 16 residues. CDR3 coding DNA: TGTGCCAGCAGCTTATTTTACACACAGGGGGGCACTGAAGCTTTCTTT. This codes for CASSLFYTQGGTEAFF.

The V and J genes are TRBV5-8 and TRBJ2-7; TRBD1 might be the D (5 bases). This CDR3 has 15 amino acids. Trimming removed 0 bases from V and 5 bases from J, with 15 bases in between. CDR1 SGHTS and CDR2 YDEGEE come from the germline V gene. The CDR3 spells CASSLGTSPKDEQYF. The CDR3 nucleotides read TGTGCCAGCAGCTTGGGGACATCACCAAAGGACGAGCAGTACTTC.

This clone was detected only a few times. The rearrangement uses TRBV18 and TRBJ1-5; D is unclear. V was clipped by 6 bases and J by 8 bases, with 14 bases between them. Germline V lookup: CDR1 KGHSH, CDR2 LQKENI. CDR3 length equals 13 residues. CDR3 sequence reads: CASSPTSTEPQHF. DNA for the CDR3: TGTGCCAGCTCCCCGACATCCACGGAGCCCCAGCATTTT. Supplemented by reference TRBV18 and TRBJ1-5, the full variable domain reads NAGVMQNPRHLVRRRGQEARLRCSPMKGHSHVYWYRQLPEEGLKFMVYLQKENIIDESGMPKERFSAEFPKEGPSILRIQQVVRGDSAAYFCASSPTSTEPQHFGDGTRLSIL.

This clone showed up just once. The rearrangement uses TRBV27 and TRBJ2-5; TRBD2 agrees at 7 bases. CDR1 and CDR2 (germline): MNHEY, SMNVEV (reference sequence). V was pared by 6 bases and J by 10 bases, with 14 bases of the junction left unmatched. The CDR3 loop spans 14 amino acids. CDR3 protein: CASSLLSGPLIQYF. The CDR3 coding sequence is TGTGCCAGCAGCCTCCTTAGCGGGCCGCTGATCCAGTACTTC.

The chain couples TRBV5-1 to TRBJ2-1; a possible D gene is TRBD2 (5 bases). The ends were cut back, 0 bases at V and 5 bases at J, with 12 bases in the middle. This CDR3 region has 15 residues. CDR1 and CDR2 from the germline V gene are SGHRS and YFSETQ. The CDR3 region has the DNA TGCGCCAGCAGCTTGGAGGGTGGAGGTGACAATGAGCAGTTCTTC. It is translated as CASSLEGGGDNEQFF. The variable domain in full, completed from reference TRBV5-1 and TRBJ2-1, reads KAGVTQTPRYLIKTRGQQVTLSCSPISGHRSVSWYQQTPGQGLQFLFEYFSETQRNKGNFPGRFSGRQFSNSRSEMNVSTLELGDSALYLCASSLEGGGDNEQFFGPGTRLTVL.

J is TRBJ1-1 and V is TRBV5-1; 7 bases are shared with TRBD1. V lost 4 bases to trimming and J lost 0 bases; unmatched junction nucleotides: 6. Germline assignment: CDR1 SGHRS and CDR2 YFSETQ. The CDR3 has 15 amino acids. As DNA, the CDR3 is TGCGCCAGCAGCCAAGGGACAGCCATGAACACTGAAGCTTTCTTT. It is translated as CASSQGTAMNTEAFF. Variable domain in full (rest from reference TRBV5-1 and TRBJ1-1): KAGVTQTPRYLIKTRGQQVTLSCSPISGHRSVSWYQQTPGQGLQFLFEYFSETQRNKGNFPGRFSGRQFSNSRSEMNVSTLELGDSALYLCASSQGTAMNTEAFFGQGTRLTVV.

The rearrangement uses TRBV15 and TRBJ2-4, with D maybe TRBD2 (6 bases). V gave up 0 bases and J gave up 4 bases, with 19 bases separating them. CDR1 and CDR2 (germline): LNHNV, YYDKDF (reference sequence). The length of the CDR3 is 18 residues. The CDR3 protein is CATSRDVAKVGGKNIQYF. The CDR3 DNA is TGTGCCACCAGCAGAGATGTCGCAAAGGTGGGGGGAAAAAACATTCAGTACTTC.

This chain connects TRBV5-4 to TRBJ1-2, with a tentative D call TRBD1 (5 bases). The CDR3 has 14 amino acids. Trimming took off 4 bases at V and 0 bases at J, with 10 bases between the two ends. Per germline, CDR1 SGHNT and CDR2 YYREEE (reference sequence). The CDR3 loop is CASSPDSTNYGYTF. For the CDR3, the DNA is TGTGCCAGCAGCCCTGACAGCACTAACTATGGCTACACCTTC.

V usage is TRBV19 and J usage is TRBJ1-1; maybe TRBD1 (5 bases). This CDR3 is built from 14 residues. The V gene lost 5 bases and the J gene lost 4 bases, with 14 bases spanning the gap. The V gene's germline CDR1 is LNHDA and CDR2 SQIVND (reference sequence). The CDR3 spells CASSYQGLSTEAFF. CDR3 coding DNA: TGTGCCAGTAGTTATCAGGGTCTTAGCACTGAAGCTTTCTTT.

This rearrangement joins TRBV9 to TRBJ2-5, with TRBD1 matching over 7 bases. V lost 4 bases and J lost 2; bases outside the gene matches: 2. The CDR3 contains 13 residues. From germline, CDR1 is SGDLS and CDR2 YYNGEE. CDR3 bases: TGTGCCAGCAGCATGACAGGGCAAGAGACCCAGTACTTC. Amino acid sequence: CASSMTGQETQYF.

In this sample, this clone turned up a few times. The CDR3 sequence: CASSVSLNTEAFF. CDR3 sequence (DNA): TGTGCCAGCAGCGTATCCCTCAACACTGAAGCTTTCTTT. The V gene is TRBV9, the J gene TRBJ1-1; D gene uncertain. CDR3 length equals 13 residues. CDR1 and CDR2 from the germline V gene are SGDLS and YYNGEE. The V end was cut by 1 base, the J end by 2 bases, with 6 bases between.

The rearrangement links TRBV4-1 to TRBJ2-3; D unresolved. The CDR3 has 13 residues. The V gene's germline CDR1 is MGHRA and CDR2 YSYEKL. V was trimmed by 2 bases and J by 0 bases, leaving 3 bases between them. CDR3 in DNA: TGCGCCAGCAGCCAACAGAGCACAGATACGCAGTATTTT. It translates to CASSQQSTDTQYF.

The chain recombines TRBV6-5 with TRBJ1-2; tentative D call: TRBD1 (5 bases). The CDR3 consists of 15 residues. Germline V gene data show CDR1 as MNHEY and CDR2 as SVGAGI. Trimming removed 7 bases from V and 4 bases from J, with 19 bases in between. CDR3 nucleotides: TGTGCCAGCACGCGGGACGGAGGATGGGGCTATGGCTACACCTTC. This codes for CASTRDGGWGYGYTF.

The genes are TRBV30 and TRBJ1-2; possibly TRBD1 for D (5 bases). CDR3 length: 11 residues. The V gene's germline CDR1 is GTSNPN and CDR2 SVGIG (reference sequence). V was cut by 2 bases and J by 5 bases, with 6 bases left in between. The CDR3 spells CAWSPGYGYTF. For the CDR3, the DNA is TGTGCCTGGAGTCCAGGGTATGGCTACACCTTC. Full variable domain (missing parts from reference TRBV30 and TRBJ1-2): SQTIHQWPATLVQPVGSPLSLECTVEGTSNPNLYWYRQAAGRGLQLLFYSVGIGQISSEVPQNLSASRPQDRQFILSSKKLLLSDSGFYLCAWSPGYGYTFGSGTRLTVV.

The rearrangement joins TRBV6-6 to TRBJ1-5; D remains unclear. Germline lookup yields CDR1 MNHNY and CDR2 SVGAGI (reference sequence). Trimming left V 5 bases short and J 3 bases short, with 14 bases between. The CDR3 covers 15 residues. The CDR3, as DNA: TGTGCCAGCAGTAAAAGGTCGGGTCACAATCAGCCCCAGCATTTT. It yields the protein CASSKRSGHNQPQHF.

The rearrangement joins TRBV19 to TRBJ1-1; D unclear. V dropped 10 bases and J dropped 0 bases, with 18 bases sitting between them. Germline CDR1 and CDR2: LNHDA and SQIVND (reference sequence). The CDR3 is 15 residues long. The CDR3, as DNA: TGTGCCACCCTCCCGGAGCGGGGTTTGAACACTGAAGCTTTCTTT. It codes for CATLPERGLNTEAFF.

The chain links TRBV2 to TRBJ2-1, with a weak D call TRBD1 (5 bases). The CDR3 has 14 amino acids. The germline gives CDR1 SNHLY, CDR2 FYNNEI. V was trimmed by 7 bases and J by 2 bases, leaving 12 bases between them. CDR3 DNA: TGTGCCAGCATTCCAGGGCCGACCTACAATGAGCAGTTCTTC. This encodes CASIPGPTYNEQFF.

This chain connects TRBV3-1 (or the pseudogene TRBV3-2) to TRBJ2-1, with 9 bases lining up with TRBD2. The trim removed 4 bases at V and 5 bases at J, leaving 15 bases unmatched. CDR3 size: 18 residues. Germline lookup yields CDR1 LGHDT and CDR2 YNNKEL (reference sequence). This CDR3 is CASSPPSGLAYSNNEQFF. In DNA form, the CDR3 reads TGTGCCAGCAGCCCTCCCTCGGGACTAGCCTATTCAAACAATGAGCAGTTCTTC.

CDR3 loop: CASRDWDRQYGYTF. In DNA form, the CDR3 reads TGTGCCAGCAGGGATTGGGACAGACAATATGGCTACACCTTC. The gene calls are TRBV5-8 and TRBJ1-2, with TRBD1 identical over 7 bases. J lost 5 bases, V lost 5 bases, and 9 bases had no gene match. CDR1 is SGHTS, CDR2 YDEGEE, per germline. This CDR3 has 14 residues.

This clone was counted a single time. The chain links TRBV9 to TRBJ1-3; no clear D. Trimming removed 0 bases at V and 0 bases at J, with 4 bases between. CDR1 is SGDLS, CDR2 YYNGEE, per germline. This CDR3 comprises 14 residues. The CDR3 nucleotides read TGTGCCAGCAGCGTAGAGAGCTCTGGAAACACCATATATTTT. Residues: CASSVESSGNTIYF.

V usage is TRBV15 and J usage is TRBJ1-2; a possible D gene is TRBD1 (5 bases). CDR3 length: 14 residues. Trimming took off 1 base at V and 4 bases at J, with 10 bases between the two ends. Germline CDR1 LNHNV, CDR2 YYDKDF (reference sequence). The CDR3 spells CATSRGQTVYGYTF. The CDR3 coding sequence is TGTGCCACCAGCAGAGGACAGACAGTCTATGGCTACACCTTC. The full variable domain, its missing parts supplied by reference TRBV15 and TRBJ1-2, is DAMVIQNPRYQVTQFGKPVTLSCSQTLNHNVMYWYQQKSSQAPKLLFHYYDKDFNNEADTPDNFQSRRPNTSFCFLDIRSPGLGDTAMYLCATSRGQTVYGYTFGSGTRLTVV.

In the case of this clone: Additional DNA sequences in this sample encode the identical CDR3. This chain links TRBV2 with TRBJ2-1; possibly TRBD2 for D (6 bases). In germline, CDR1 is SNHLY, CDR2 FYNNEI. The CDR3 totals 11 residues. V shed 8 bases and J shed 10 bases, with 12 bases lying between them. The CDR3 nucleotides read TGTGCCAGCCAAGCGGAGGGGGAGCAGTTCTTC. Translation: CASQAEGEQFF.

The rearrangement uses TRBV4-1 and TRBJ2-4; TRBD2 is a possible D gene (6 bases). V gave up 4 bases and J gave up 0 bases, with 13 bases separating them. The CDR3 runs 16 residues. CDR1 is MGHRA and CDR2 is YSYEKL in the germline V gene. The CDR3 nucleotides read TGCGCCAGCAGCCCCCGGGGGACTCTAGCCAAAAACATTCAGTACTTC. This codes for CASSPRGTLAKNIQYF.